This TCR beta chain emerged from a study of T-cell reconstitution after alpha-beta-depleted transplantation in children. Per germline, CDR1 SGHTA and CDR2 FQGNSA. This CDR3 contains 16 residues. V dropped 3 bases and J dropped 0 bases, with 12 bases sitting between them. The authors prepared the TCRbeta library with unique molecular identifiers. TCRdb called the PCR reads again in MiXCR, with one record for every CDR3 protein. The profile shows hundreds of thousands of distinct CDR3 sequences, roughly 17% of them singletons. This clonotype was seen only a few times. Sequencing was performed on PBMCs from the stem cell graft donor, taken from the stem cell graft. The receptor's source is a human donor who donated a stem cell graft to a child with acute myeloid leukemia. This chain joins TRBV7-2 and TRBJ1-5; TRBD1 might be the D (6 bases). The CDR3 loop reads CASSFGGQYSNQPQHF. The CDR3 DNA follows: TGTGCCAGCAGCTTCGGGGGGCAGTATAGCAATCAGCCCCAGCATTTT.